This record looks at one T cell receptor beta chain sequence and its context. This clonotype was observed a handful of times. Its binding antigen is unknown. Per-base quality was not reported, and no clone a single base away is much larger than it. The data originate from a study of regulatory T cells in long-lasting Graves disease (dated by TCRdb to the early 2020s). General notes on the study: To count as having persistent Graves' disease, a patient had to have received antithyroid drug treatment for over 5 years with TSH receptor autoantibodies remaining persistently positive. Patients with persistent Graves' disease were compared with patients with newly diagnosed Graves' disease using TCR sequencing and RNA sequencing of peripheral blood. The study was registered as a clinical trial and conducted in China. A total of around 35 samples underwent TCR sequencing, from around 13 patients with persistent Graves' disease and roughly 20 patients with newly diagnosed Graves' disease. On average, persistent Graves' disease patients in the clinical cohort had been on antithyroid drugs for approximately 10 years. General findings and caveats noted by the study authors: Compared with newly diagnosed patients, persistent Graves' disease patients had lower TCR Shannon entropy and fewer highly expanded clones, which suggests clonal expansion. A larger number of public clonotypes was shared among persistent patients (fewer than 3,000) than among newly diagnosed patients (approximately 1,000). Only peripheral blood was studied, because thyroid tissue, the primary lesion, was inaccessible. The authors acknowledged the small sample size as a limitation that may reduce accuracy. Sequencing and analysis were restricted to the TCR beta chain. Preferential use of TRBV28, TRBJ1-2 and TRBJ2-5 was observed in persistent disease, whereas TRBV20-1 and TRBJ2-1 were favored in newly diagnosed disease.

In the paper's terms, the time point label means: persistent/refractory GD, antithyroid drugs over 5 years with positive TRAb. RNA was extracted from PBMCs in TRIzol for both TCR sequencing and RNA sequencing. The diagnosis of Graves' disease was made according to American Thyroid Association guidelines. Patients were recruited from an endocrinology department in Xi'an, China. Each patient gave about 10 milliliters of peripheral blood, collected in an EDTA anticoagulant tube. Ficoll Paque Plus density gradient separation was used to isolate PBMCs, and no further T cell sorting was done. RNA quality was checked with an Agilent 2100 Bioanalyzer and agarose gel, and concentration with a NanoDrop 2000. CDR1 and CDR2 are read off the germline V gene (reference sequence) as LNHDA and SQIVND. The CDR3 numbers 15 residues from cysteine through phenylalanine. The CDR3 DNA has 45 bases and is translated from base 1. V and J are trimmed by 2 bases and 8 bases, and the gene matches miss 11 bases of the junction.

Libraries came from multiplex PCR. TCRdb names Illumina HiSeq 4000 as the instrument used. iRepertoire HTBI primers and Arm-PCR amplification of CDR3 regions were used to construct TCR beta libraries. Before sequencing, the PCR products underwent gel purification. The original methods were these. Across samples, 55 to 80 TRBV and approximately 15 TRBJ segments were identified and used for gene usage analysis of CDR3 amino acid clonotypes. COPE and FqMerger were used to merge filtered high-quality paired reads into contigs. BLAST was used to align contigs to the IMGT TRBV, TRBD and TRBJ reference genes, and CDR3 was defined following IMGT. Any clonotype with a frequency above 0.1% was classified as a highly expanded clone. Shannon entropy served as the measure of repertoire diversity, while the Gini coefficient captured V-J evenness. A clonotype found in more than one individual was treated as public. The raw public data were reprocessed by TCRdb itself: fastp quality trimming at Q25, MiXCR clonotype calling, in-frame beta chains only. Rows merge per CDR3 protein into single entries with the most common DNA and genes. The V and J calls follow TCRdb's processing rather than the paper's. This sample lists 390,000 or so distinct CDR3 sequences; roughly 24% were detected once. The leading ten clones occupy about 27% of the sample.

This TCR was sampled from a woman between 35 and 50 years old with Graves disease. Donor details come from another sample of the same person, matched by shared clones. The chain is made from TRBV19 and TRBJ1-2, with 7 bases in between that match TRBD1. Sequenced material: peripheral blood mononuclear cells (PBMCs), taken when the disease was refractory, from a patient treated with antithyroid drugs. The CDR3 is CASSIQGQPIDGYTF. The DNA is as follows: TGTGCCAGTAGTATACAGGGACAGCCGATCGACGGCTACACCTTC.